Listed below are T cell receptor beta chains from one sample, sequenced in a study of cytomegalovirus exposure and HLA in healthy donors. Profiling relied on immunoSEQ multiplex PCR, and the TCRdb table lists in-frame clones only, not all of them. The profile shows 110,000 or so clones, 82% of them singletons. The sequencing input was PBMCs. The receptors stem from a woman under 30 in good health and CMV-seronegative. Each CDR3 is given with its conserved first and last residue. The D gene is left open where the match is weak. Some rows have no size entry. The others give once, few or many, or a class for an expanded clone.

j_call	v_call	clone_size	d_call	cdr3_nt	cdr3_aa
TRBJ2-2	TRBV14	NA	TRBD2	TGTGCCAGCAGCCTGACGACTAGCGGGAGATTAGGCACCGGGGAGCTGTTTTTT	CASSLTTSGRLGTGELFF
TRBJ1-2	TRBV29-1	NA	NA	TGCAGCGTTGAAGATCCCACGGGGGAATATGGCTACACCTTC	CSVEDPTGEYGYTF
TRBJ1-1	TRBV7-8	NA	NA	TGTGCCAGCAGCCCAGGGTTTATGAACACTGAAGCTTTCTTT	CASSPGFMNTEAFF
TRBJ2-5	TRBV7-2	NA	NA	TGTGCCAGCAGCCCGGGGGAGACCCAGTACTTC	CASSPGETQYF
TRBJ2-3	TRBV19	NA	NA	TGTGCCAGTAGTTCGAACGCGGGGGCTAGCGCGACAGATACGCAGTATTTT	CASSSNAGASATDTQYF
TRBJ1-5	TRBV6-4	NA	NA	TGTGCCAGCAGTGAAGTGGCGGGGCTTGATCAGCCCCAGCATTTT	CASSEVAGLDQPQHF
TRBJ1-2	TRBV15	NA	NA	TGTGCCACCAGCAGCACAGCAGTTAACTATGGCTACACCTTC	CATSSTAVNYGYTF
TRBJ1-4	TRBV27	NA	TRBD1	TGTGCCAGCAGTTCGGACAGGGGGATGGGAAAACTGTTTTTT	CASSSDRGMGKLFF
TRBJ1-1	TRBV6-1	NA	NA	TGTGCCAGCAGTGAATCAAAATCGGGTTATAACACTGAAGCTTTCTTT	CASSESKSGYNTEAFF
TRBJ1-5	TRBV5-1	NA	NA	TGCGCCAGCAGCTTGGGGACAGCGAGCAATCAGCCCCAGCATTTT	CASSLGTASNQPQHF
TRBJ1-2	TRBV19	NA	NA	TGTGCCAGTAGTATTTACTGGGCAGGACAAGGAAACTATGGCTACACCTTC	CASSIYWAGQGNYGYTF
TRBJ1-1	TRBV6-1	NA	NA	TGTGCCAGCAGTTCAGGTGTTGAAGCTTTCTTT	CASSSGVEAFF
TRBJ2-7	TRBV5-4	NA	TRBD1	TGTGCCAGCAGCCCCGGTCTAGGGACAGGGGCCCACGAGCAGTACTTC	CASSPGLGTGAHEQYF
TRBJ2-2	TRBV5-1	NA	NA	TGCGCCAGCAGCGGGGCTGGGGCGCTTAAGGCGGCCGGGGAGCTGTTTTTT	CASSGAGALKAAGELFF
TRBJ1-1	TRBV11-2	NA	TRBD1	TGTGCCAGCAGCTTGACAGGGGGCGCAGGCATGAACACTGAAGCTTTCTTT	CASSLTGGAGMNTEAFF
TRBJ2-6	TRBV5-4	NA	TRBD1	TGTGCCAGCAGCCTCGCTGGACAGGGGAGTACTATCGGGGCCAACGTCCTGACTTTC	CASSLAGQGSTIGANVLTF
TRBJ2-1	TRBV28	NA	NA	TGTGCCAGCACTGACAGAAACAATGAGCGGTTCTTC	CASTDRNNERFF
TRBJ1-4	TRBV19	NA	TRBD1	TGTGCCAGTAGTACCCCCGCGACAGGGGTGGATCGTGAAAAACTGTTTTTT	CASSTPATGVDREKLFF
TRBJ1-1	TRBV11-2	NA	NA	TGTGCCAGCAGCTGGGGGGGAGGCGAGAGAAACTTT	CASSWGGGERNF
TRBJ2-2	TRBV27	NA	NA	TGTGCCAGCAGTTCCAGGGGCCCCGGGGAGCTGTTTTTT	CASSSRGPGELFF
TRBJ2-5	TRBV7-9	NA	NA	TGTGCCAGCAGCTTAGCGGGGGGGCCGGGAGAGACCCAGTACTTC	CASSLAGGPGETQYF
TRBJ1-5	TRBV28	few	NA	TGTGCCAGCAGGCGGTCCACGGAGGGTCAGCCCCAGCATTTT	CASRRSTEGQPQHF
TRBJ1-1	TRBV11-3	NA	NA	TGTGCCAGCAGCTTAGGTCAGGGTGAAGCTTTCTTT	CASSLGQGEAFF
TRBJ2-5	TRBV7-9	NA	NA	TGTGCCAGCAGCTTAGGTAGTAGCGGCCAAGAGACCCAGTACTTC	CASSLGSSGQETQYF
TRBJ2-1	TRBV19	NA	TRBD2	TGTGCCAGTAGTCCTAGCGGCGACTACAATGAGCAGTTCTTC	CASSPSGDYNEQFF
TRBJ2-1	TRBV7-9	NA	TRBD2	TGTGCCAGCAGCCAGCGCGGGGGAACCTACAATGAGCAGTTCTTC	CASSQRGGTYNEQFF
TRBJ2-5	TRBV4-2	NA	TRBD2	TGTGCCAGCAGCCAAGAGGCGCGGGGGGCCGTACGAGAGACCCAGTACTTC	CASSQEARGAVRETQYF
TRBJ1-1	TRBV27	NA	TRBD1	TGTGCCAGCAGCTCACCCTTGGGACAGGGTGGTACTGAAGCTTTCTTT	CASSSPLGQGGTEAFF
TRBJ1-5	TRBV2	NA	NA	TGTGCCAGCAGTGAAGCGGGAGGCTACTATCAGCCCCAGCATTTT	CASSEAGGYYQPQHF
TRBJ2-3	TRBV6-4	NA	TRBD2	TGTGCCAGCAGTGAGGGCGGGGGGGCCACAGATACGCAGTATTTT	CASSEGGGATDTQYF
TRBJ1-1	TRBV28	NA	NA	TGTGCCAGCAGTTTCAGGGTTGTAACTGAAGCTTTCTTT	CASSFRVVTEAFF
TRBJ2-7	TRBV28	NA	TRBD1	TGTGCCAGCAGTTTTAGGACAGGGTACTCCTACGAGCAGTACTTC	CASSFRTGYSYEQYF
TRBJ1-3	TRBV6-5	NA	NA	TGTGCCAGCACTCGGGGGGCCGTCTCTGGAAACACCATATATTTT	CASTRGAVSGNTIYF
TRBJ1-1	TRBV27	NA	NA	TGTGCCAGCAGTTTTGCAGGGAATGCTGAAGCTTTCTTT	CASSFAGNAEAFF
TRBJ1-4	TRBV16	NA	NA	TGTGCCAGCAGCCAATCGGCGACACCGAATGAAAAACTGTTTTTT	CASSQSATPNEKLFF
TRBJ1-4	TRBV30	NA	TRBD1	TGTGCCTGGAGGCTCCGGGACAGGCTCTTTAATGAAAAACTGTTTTTT	CAWRLRDRLFNEKLFF
TRBJ1-1	TRBV10-3	once	NA	TGTGCCATCAGTGAGTCAGCAACAGCAACTGAAGCTTTCTTT	CAISESATATEAFF
TRBJ2-7	TRBV6-7	NA	NA	TGTGCCAGCAGTTACTCGCAGCTTAGGTCTAGCAGAAACTTC	CASSYSQLRSSRNF
TRBJ2-5	TRBV7-9	NA	NA	TGTGCCAGCAGCAATTACAGAGAGGAGACCCAGTACTTC	CASSNYREETQYF
TRBJ1-2	TRBV30	NA	TRBD1	TGTGCCTGGAGTCCCGGGACAGTGGGTGGCTACACCTTC	CAWSPGTVGGYTF
TRBJ1-1	TRBV7-9	NA	NA	TGTGCCAGCAGCTTAGGATTAGAAGCGTCGGCTTTCTTT	CASSLGLEASAFF
TRBJ2-1	TRBV19	NA	NA	TGTGCCAGTAGTATTCCCGGACTATCAACCTACAATGAGCAGTTCTTC	CASSIPGLSTYNEQFF
TRBJ2-3	TRBV6-1	NA	TRBD2	TGTGCCAGCAGTGAAGCGGGGACTAGCGGGGGTCAGTATTTT	CASSEAGTSGGQYF
TRBJ2-7	TRBV20-1	NA	NA	TGCAGTGCCAATCAGGGGCCCGAGCAGTACTTC	CSANQGPEQYF
TRBJ2-7	TRBV6-1	NA	NA	TGTGCCAGCAGTGAAGTATGGGCAGGTTCCTACGAGCAGTACTTC	CASSEVWAGSYEQYF
TRBJ2-3	TRBV28	NA	TRBD2	TGTGCCAGTGAGTTAACCGGGACTAGCGGGATGCAAGATACGCAGTATTTT	CASELTGTSGMQDTQYF
TRBJ1-2	TRBV6-5	once	TRBD1	TGTGCCAGCAGTTCCACCGGGACAGGGTCCTATGGCTACACCTTC	CASSSTGTGSYGYTF
TRBJ1-2	TRBV27	NA	TRBD1	TGTGCCAGCAGCGGGACAGGCCTGGAAGGCTACACCTTC	CASSGTGLEGYTF
TRBJ1-2	TRBV7-9	NA	NA	TGTGCCAGCAGCCCCCGAGATGGCTACACCTTC	CASSPRDGYTF
TRBJ1-1	TRBV28	NA	NA	TGTGCCAGCACCTCCCCTCCAGGTGAAGCTTTCTTT	CASTSPPGEAFF
TRBJ2-3	TRBV5-1	NA	NA	TGCGCCAGCAGCTCGCCCCAGGGGACGCAGTATTTT	CASSSPQGTQYF
TRBJ2-2	TRBV19	NA	NA	TGTGCCAGTAGTATAGACGCCAGGGTAGCCGGGGAGCTGTTTTTT	CASSIDARVAGELFF
TRBJ1-5	TRBV28	NA	TRBD1	TGTGCCAGCAGTCCTTCGACAGGGGGAAGTCAGCCCCAGCATTTT	CASSPSTGGSQPQHF
TRBJ2-2	TRBV6-1	NA	TRBD2	TGTGCCAGCAGGAAACTAGCGGAAACCGGGGAGCTGTTTTTT	CASRKLAETGELFF
TRBJ1-5	TRBV19	NA	TRBD1	TGTGCCAGTAGTATAGACGAGGACAGGGGCCAGCCCCAGCATTTT	CASSIDEDRGQPQHF